This T cell receptor beta chain originates from a study of blood T cell repertoires in COVID-19. Study information: Both acute and convalescent COVID-19 samples were obtained from the United States, Italy and Spain. The analysed material was cDNA or gDNA that came from T cells, B-cell-depleted T cells, or PBMCs.

The method was immunoSEQ multiplex PCR; TCRdb's version includes in-frame clones alone and lacks a portion of them. The sample comprises 150,000 to 200,000 clones, around nine tenths of which are singletons, and around an eighth rests with the top ten. CDR1 is MNHEY and CDR2 is SVGAGI in the germline V gene. Trimming shortened V by 7 bases and J by 0 bases, and 12 bases separated the two germline ends. The CDR3 is made up of 14 amino acids. The sample holds one count of this clone. The receptor comes from a woman in her seventies with COVID-19, enrolled during active disease. The rearrangement links TRBV6-5 to TRBJ1-2, with TRBD1 as a possible D gene (5 bases). The sample consisted of peripheral blood. CDR3 amino acids: CASNQGNPNYGYTF. Written as DNA, the CDR3 is TGTGCCAGCAATCAGGGAAATCCTAACTATGGCTACACCTTC.